The 23 T cell receptor beta chains below were found in one sample sequenced in a study of cytomegalovirus exposure and HLA in healthy donors. This PCR relied on a set of 60 Vbeta primers and 13 Jbeta primers. The assay was immunoSEQ multiplex PCR, and TCRdb's table has in-frame clones only and misses some. The profile covers 60,000 to 70,000 clones, with about four fifths appearing a single time and around 4.2% taken by the ten largest. Material for sequencing was PBMCs. The receptors shown here come from a young woman in good health and CMV-seronegative.

This chain connects TRBV6-1 to TRBJ1-2; 9 nucleotides match TRBD1. There are 14 residues in the CDR3. CDR1 MNHNS and CDR2 SASEGT come from the germline V gene. V shed 5 bases and J 4 bases; nucleotides not matched to a gene: 5. The CDR3 DNA is TGTGCCAGCAGTCAACAGGGGGCTACCTATGGCTACACCTTC. The encoded protein is CASSQQGATYGYTF.

This rearrangement joins TRBV7-2 to TRBJ1-1; no firm D call. Per the germline V gene, CDR1 is SGHTA and CDR2 is FQGNSA. Trimming pared 5 bases from V and 1 base from J, leaving 8 bases between. The CDR3 length is 13 residues. The DNA of the CDR3 is TGTGCCAGCAGCCAAAGCCCGAACACTGAAGCTTTCTTT. This translates into CASSQSPNTEAFF.

This clone was picked up a small number of times. The chain joins TRBV27 to TRBJ2-7; 7 bases match TRBD2. The germline CDR1 and CDR2 sequences are MNHEY and SMNVEV (reference sequence). The CDR3 has 14 residues. With V trimmed by 4 bases and J by 5 bases, 8 bases remained unmatched. CDR3 coding DNA: TGTGCCAGCAGTTCACTGCGGGGGATTAACGAGCAGTACTTC. This translates into CASSSLRGINEQYF.

CDR3 nucleotide sequence: TGTGCCACCAGCACCCGACAGTCCAATCAGCCCCAGCATTTT. As protein: CATSTRQSNQPQHF. The chain combines TRBV15 with TRBJ1-5, with D perhaps matching TRBD1 (5 bases). CDR3 length: 14 amino acids. V was cut by 4 bases and J by 3 bases, with 10 bases left in between. Germline V gives CDR1 LNHNV, CDR2 YYDKDF (reference sequence).

V gene TRBV30 combines with J gene TRBJ2-1; 11 positions match TRBD2. V lost 2 bases, J lost 0 bases, and 15 bases stayed unmatched. Germline-derived CDR1 and CDR2 are GTSNPN and SVGIG (reference sequence). This CDR3 is built from 20 residues. CDR3 residues: CAWSYIGLAGKPGSYNEQFF. The CDR3 nucleotides are TGTGCCTGGAGTTATATCGGACTAGCGGGTAAACCGGGCTCCTACAATGAGCAGTTCTTC.

CDR3 sequence: CAWSDGHRNQPQHF. Here the CDR3 DNA reads TGTGCCTGGAGTGATGGACATCGGAATCAGCCCCAGCATTTT. This rearrangement joins TRBV30 to TRBJ1-5; a weak D match, TRBD1 (5 bases). The CDR3 totals 14 residues. Germline assignment: CDR1 GTSNPN and CDR2 SVGIG (reference sequence). Trimming cost V 1 base and J 4 bases, with 11 bases left between them.

The table lists this clone with a count of one. The chain has TRBV30 and TRBJ2-7, with TRBD2 matching over 9 bases. V was clipped by 2 bases and J by 4 bases; unmatched bases: 9. Germline CDR1 GTSNPN, CDR2 SVGIG (reference sequence). The CDR3 spans 15 residues. The CDR3 reads CAWSSEREVRYEQYF. The CDR3 DNA is TGTGCCTGGAGTTCGGAGCGGGAGGTTCGGTACGAGCAGTACTTC.

The gene calls are TRBV11-2 and TRBJ2-1, with D possibly TRBD1 on 6 matching bases. V was clipped by 1 base and J by 14 bases, with 12 bases between them. Germline V CDR1 and CDR2: SGHAT, FQNNGV. This CDR3 comprises 12 residues. The CDR3 region has the DNA TGTGCCAGCAGCTTAGGAAGGGGGAGTAAGTTCTTC. Translating it yields CASSLGRGSKFF.

J is TRBJ2-7 and V is TRBV29-1; the match to TRBD1 covers 8 bases. From germline, CDR1 is SQVTM and CDR2 ANQGSEA. V gave up 4 bases and J gave up 4 bases; unmatched junction bases: 6. This CDR3 contains 13 residues. This CDR3 is CSVAQGVGYEQYF. CDR3 in DNA: TGCAGCGTTGCACAGGGGGTTGGTTACGAGCAGTACTTC.

The J gene is TRBJ2-7, the V gene TRBV6-1, with D possibly TRBD1 on 5 matching bases. CDR1 and CDR2 from the germline V gene are MNHNS and SASEGT. V lost 1 base and J lost 3, with 10 bases in between. The CDR3 is made up of 14 amino acids. CDR3 sequence reads: CASSEDRIHYEQYF. The CDR3, as DNA: TGTGCCAGCAGTGAAGACAGGATTCACTACGAGCAGTACTTC.

The V call is TRBV6-6, the J call TRBJ1-1; 8 bases match TRBD1. CDR1 is MNHNY and CDR2 is SVGAGI in the germline V gene (reference sequence). This CDR3 spans 14 amino acids. Unmatched junction bases numbered 8, after V lost 7 bases and J lost 4 bases. In nucleotides, the CDR3 is TGTGCCAGCAACTCCAGGGGGCTAGGCACTGAAGCTTTCTTT. Protein product: CASNSRGLGTEAFF.

The chain combines TRBV5-1 with TRBJ1-1; D gene ambiguous. The CDR3 contains 13 residues. Trimming shortened V by 3 bases and J by 0 bases, and 6 bases separated the two germline ends. Germline lookup yields CDR1 SGHRS and CDR2 YFSETQ. CDR3 DNA sequence: TGCGCCAGCAGCTCGAACATGAACACTGAAGCTTTCTTT. This sequence encodes CASSSNMNTEAFF. Variable domain in full (rest from reference TRBV5-1 and TRBJ1-1): KAGVTQTPRYLIKTRGQQVTLSCSPISGHRSVSWYQQTPGQGLQFLFEYFSETQRNKGNFPGRFSGRQFSNSRSEMNVSTLELGDSALYLCASSSNMNTEAFFGQGTRLTVV.

This clone was seen repeatedly, ten times or more. The CDR3 DNA sequence: TGTGCCAGCAGCCAAGAATCCGGGGGCTCCTACGAGCAGTACTTC. Its translation: CASSQESGGSYEQYF. The V call is TRBV4-2, the J call TRBJ2-7; D is perhaps TRBD2 (6 bases). Trimming took off 0 bases at V and 0 bases at J, with 9 bases between the two ends. This CDR3 region has 15 residues. Germline CDR1 LGHNA, CDR2 YNFKEQ.

The V and J genes are TRBV5-6 and TRBJ2-7; no definite D call. V lost 0 bases and J lost 11, with 12 bases in between. Looked up from germline, CDR1 is SGHDT and CDR2 is YYEEEE. The CDR3 has 12 residues. CDR3 sequence (DNA): TGTGCCAGCAGCTTGGCGGCAGGCGAAGAGTACTTC. Translation gives CASSLAAGEEYF.

This clone appeared a few times. The rearrangement links TRBV27 to TRBJ1-1; D unclear. Germline CDR1 and CDR2: MNHEY and SMNVEV (reference sequence). Trimming shortened V by 3 bases and J by 0 bases, and 8 bases separated the two germline ends. The CDR3 is 14 amino acids. The CDR3: CASSFEPMNTEAFF. In nucleotides, the CDR3 is TGTGCCAGCAGTTTCGAACCTATGAACACTGAAGCTTTCTTT.

The V call is TRBV10-1, the J call TRBJ1-1, with D possibly TRBD1 on 5 matching bases. The V gene's germline CDR1 is WNHNN and CDR2 SYGVQD (reference sequence). Trimming stripped 6 bases from V and 4 bases from J, with 12 bases between. This CDR3 comprises 13 residues. The CDR3 is CASRDTSGTEAFF. CDR3 sequence (DNA): TGCGCCAGCAGGGACACGTCGGGCACTGAAGCTTTCTTT.

The V and J genes are TRBV30 and TRBJ2-7; 7 bases line up with TRBD2. Germline CDR1 and CDR2: GTSNPN and SVGIG (reference sequence). The V segment lost 2 bases and the J segment 3 bases; nucleotides outside the gene matches: 4. The CDR3 spans 13 residues. The CDR3 region is CAWSHGRIYEQYF. The CDR3 DNA reads as TGTGCCTGGAGTCACGGGAGGATCTACGAGCAGTACTTC.

The rearrangement joins TRBV6-1 to TRBJ2-1, with 10 bases fitting TRBD1. The ends lost 6 bases at V and 3 bases at J; junction bases unmatched: 5. CDR3 length: 15 residues. Germline CDR1 reads MNHNS; CDR2 reads SASEGT. CDR3 region: CASSAGTGVYNEQFF. CDR3 nucleotides: TGTGCCAGCAGCGCCGGGACAGGGGTCTACAATGAGCAGTTCTTC.

This chain joins TRBV19 and TRBJ2-3; a weak D match, TRBD2 (6 bases). V lost 4 bases to trimming and J lost 6 bases, with 11 bases between them. This CDR3 is built from 13 residues. Germline V gene sequence: CDR1 LNHDA, CDR2 SQIVND (reference sequence). CDR3 residues: CASSSGVGDTQYF. CDR3 bases: TGTGCCAGTAGTAGCGGGGTTGGGGATACGCAGTATTTT.

This clone was seen only once. In DNA, the CDR3 is TGTGCCAGCAGTGAATTTGCAGGGAGGGACATTCAGTACTTC. Amino acids: CASSEFAGRDIQYF. The rearrangement joins TRBV25-1 to TRBJ2-4; TRBD2 matches at 7 bases. CDR3 length: 14 residues. Per germline, CDR1 MGHDK and CDR2 SYGVNS. After removal of 1 base from V and 8 bases from J, the junction contained 5 bases not matched to a gene.

The V and J genes are TRBV25-1 and TRBJ2-7, with D tentatively TRBD1 (5 bases). CDR1 is MGHDK, CDR2 SYGVNS, per germline. The germline V and J ends were trimmed by 1 base and 4 bases, with 14 bases remaining between them. This CDR3 spans 15 amino acids. The CDR3: CASSEFTQGSYEQYF. CDR3 DNA sequence: TGTGCCAGCAGTGAATTTACGCAGGGCTCTTACGAGCAGTACTTC.

V gene TRBV30 combines with J gene TRBJ2-7, with D perhaps TRBD1 (6 bases). Trimming left V 0 bases short and J 7 bases short, with 16 bases between. Looked up from germline, CDR1 is GTSNPN and CDR2 is SVGIG (reference sequence). This CDR3 region has 14 residues. CDR3: CAWSVPYRVEEQYF. The CDR3 DNA reads TGTGCCTGGAGTGTACCGTACAGGGTTGAGGAGCAGTACTTC.

The chain recombines TRBV5-1 with TRBJ2-7; 7 nucleotides agree with TRBD1. The V gene end was trimmed by 2 bases and the J gene end by 1 base; junction bases not matched to a gene: 6. The germline CDR1 and CDR2 sequences are SGHRS and YFSETQ. The CDR3 loop spans 15 amino acids. The CDR3 is CASSLRQGRSYEQYF. CDR3 in DNA: TGCGCCAGCAGCTTAAGACAGGGCCGTTCCTACGAGCAGTACTTC.